This T cell receptor (beta chain) was recovered during a study of Graves' ophthalmopathy and Graves' hyperthyroidism. Notes on this clonotype: Its antigen is undetermined.

The CDR3 covers 14 residues. The germline V gene has CDR1 SGHRS and CDR2 YFSETQ. V dropped 0 bases and J dropped 5 bases, with 9 bases sitting between them. Broader study findings: Most thyroid clonotypes with frequency above 0.001 were detected in blood too.

Where ophthalmopathy was absent within 18 months of follow-up, hyperthyroidism was stable. Amplification of the TCR beta CDR3 regions used RNA transcripts (as template). First-round RT-PCR used HTBI primers; second-round multiplex PCR followed. TCRdb re-called the multiplex PCR reads through MiXCR, storing one row per CDR3 protein. The sample records 24,000 or so distinct CDR3 sequences, less than 50% being singletons. Sequenced: peripheral blood. The V and J genes are TRBV5-1 and TRBJ2-1; D gene unclear. This clonotype originated in an adult woman with stable Graves' hyperthyroidism. The CDR3 region has the DNA TGCGCCAGCAGCTTGGTCCTAGGGAACAATGAGCAGTTCTTC. It yields the protein CASSLVLGNNEQFF.